This section outlines one T cell receptor beta chain sequence together with its context. These data come from a study of control samples from healthy donors and cancer patients. Sequencing used immunoSEQ multiplex PCR; TCRdb keeps in-frame clones, though not all of them. This sample carries roughly 41,000 clones, roughly 94% of them seen once, and the ten largest clones take roughly a quarter. CDR3 size: 10 residues. Looked up from germline, CDR1 is DFQATT and CDR2 is SNEGSKA (reference sequence). V dropped 7 bases and J dropped 7 bases, with 10 bases sitting between them. The chain recombines TRBV20-1 with TRBJ2-5, with D unresolved. The sample taken for sequencing was blood. The sequence came from a man in his sixties in good health. The DNA for the CDR3 is TGCAGTGTGGCTGACGGGACCCAGTACTTC. Protein product: CSVADGTQYF.